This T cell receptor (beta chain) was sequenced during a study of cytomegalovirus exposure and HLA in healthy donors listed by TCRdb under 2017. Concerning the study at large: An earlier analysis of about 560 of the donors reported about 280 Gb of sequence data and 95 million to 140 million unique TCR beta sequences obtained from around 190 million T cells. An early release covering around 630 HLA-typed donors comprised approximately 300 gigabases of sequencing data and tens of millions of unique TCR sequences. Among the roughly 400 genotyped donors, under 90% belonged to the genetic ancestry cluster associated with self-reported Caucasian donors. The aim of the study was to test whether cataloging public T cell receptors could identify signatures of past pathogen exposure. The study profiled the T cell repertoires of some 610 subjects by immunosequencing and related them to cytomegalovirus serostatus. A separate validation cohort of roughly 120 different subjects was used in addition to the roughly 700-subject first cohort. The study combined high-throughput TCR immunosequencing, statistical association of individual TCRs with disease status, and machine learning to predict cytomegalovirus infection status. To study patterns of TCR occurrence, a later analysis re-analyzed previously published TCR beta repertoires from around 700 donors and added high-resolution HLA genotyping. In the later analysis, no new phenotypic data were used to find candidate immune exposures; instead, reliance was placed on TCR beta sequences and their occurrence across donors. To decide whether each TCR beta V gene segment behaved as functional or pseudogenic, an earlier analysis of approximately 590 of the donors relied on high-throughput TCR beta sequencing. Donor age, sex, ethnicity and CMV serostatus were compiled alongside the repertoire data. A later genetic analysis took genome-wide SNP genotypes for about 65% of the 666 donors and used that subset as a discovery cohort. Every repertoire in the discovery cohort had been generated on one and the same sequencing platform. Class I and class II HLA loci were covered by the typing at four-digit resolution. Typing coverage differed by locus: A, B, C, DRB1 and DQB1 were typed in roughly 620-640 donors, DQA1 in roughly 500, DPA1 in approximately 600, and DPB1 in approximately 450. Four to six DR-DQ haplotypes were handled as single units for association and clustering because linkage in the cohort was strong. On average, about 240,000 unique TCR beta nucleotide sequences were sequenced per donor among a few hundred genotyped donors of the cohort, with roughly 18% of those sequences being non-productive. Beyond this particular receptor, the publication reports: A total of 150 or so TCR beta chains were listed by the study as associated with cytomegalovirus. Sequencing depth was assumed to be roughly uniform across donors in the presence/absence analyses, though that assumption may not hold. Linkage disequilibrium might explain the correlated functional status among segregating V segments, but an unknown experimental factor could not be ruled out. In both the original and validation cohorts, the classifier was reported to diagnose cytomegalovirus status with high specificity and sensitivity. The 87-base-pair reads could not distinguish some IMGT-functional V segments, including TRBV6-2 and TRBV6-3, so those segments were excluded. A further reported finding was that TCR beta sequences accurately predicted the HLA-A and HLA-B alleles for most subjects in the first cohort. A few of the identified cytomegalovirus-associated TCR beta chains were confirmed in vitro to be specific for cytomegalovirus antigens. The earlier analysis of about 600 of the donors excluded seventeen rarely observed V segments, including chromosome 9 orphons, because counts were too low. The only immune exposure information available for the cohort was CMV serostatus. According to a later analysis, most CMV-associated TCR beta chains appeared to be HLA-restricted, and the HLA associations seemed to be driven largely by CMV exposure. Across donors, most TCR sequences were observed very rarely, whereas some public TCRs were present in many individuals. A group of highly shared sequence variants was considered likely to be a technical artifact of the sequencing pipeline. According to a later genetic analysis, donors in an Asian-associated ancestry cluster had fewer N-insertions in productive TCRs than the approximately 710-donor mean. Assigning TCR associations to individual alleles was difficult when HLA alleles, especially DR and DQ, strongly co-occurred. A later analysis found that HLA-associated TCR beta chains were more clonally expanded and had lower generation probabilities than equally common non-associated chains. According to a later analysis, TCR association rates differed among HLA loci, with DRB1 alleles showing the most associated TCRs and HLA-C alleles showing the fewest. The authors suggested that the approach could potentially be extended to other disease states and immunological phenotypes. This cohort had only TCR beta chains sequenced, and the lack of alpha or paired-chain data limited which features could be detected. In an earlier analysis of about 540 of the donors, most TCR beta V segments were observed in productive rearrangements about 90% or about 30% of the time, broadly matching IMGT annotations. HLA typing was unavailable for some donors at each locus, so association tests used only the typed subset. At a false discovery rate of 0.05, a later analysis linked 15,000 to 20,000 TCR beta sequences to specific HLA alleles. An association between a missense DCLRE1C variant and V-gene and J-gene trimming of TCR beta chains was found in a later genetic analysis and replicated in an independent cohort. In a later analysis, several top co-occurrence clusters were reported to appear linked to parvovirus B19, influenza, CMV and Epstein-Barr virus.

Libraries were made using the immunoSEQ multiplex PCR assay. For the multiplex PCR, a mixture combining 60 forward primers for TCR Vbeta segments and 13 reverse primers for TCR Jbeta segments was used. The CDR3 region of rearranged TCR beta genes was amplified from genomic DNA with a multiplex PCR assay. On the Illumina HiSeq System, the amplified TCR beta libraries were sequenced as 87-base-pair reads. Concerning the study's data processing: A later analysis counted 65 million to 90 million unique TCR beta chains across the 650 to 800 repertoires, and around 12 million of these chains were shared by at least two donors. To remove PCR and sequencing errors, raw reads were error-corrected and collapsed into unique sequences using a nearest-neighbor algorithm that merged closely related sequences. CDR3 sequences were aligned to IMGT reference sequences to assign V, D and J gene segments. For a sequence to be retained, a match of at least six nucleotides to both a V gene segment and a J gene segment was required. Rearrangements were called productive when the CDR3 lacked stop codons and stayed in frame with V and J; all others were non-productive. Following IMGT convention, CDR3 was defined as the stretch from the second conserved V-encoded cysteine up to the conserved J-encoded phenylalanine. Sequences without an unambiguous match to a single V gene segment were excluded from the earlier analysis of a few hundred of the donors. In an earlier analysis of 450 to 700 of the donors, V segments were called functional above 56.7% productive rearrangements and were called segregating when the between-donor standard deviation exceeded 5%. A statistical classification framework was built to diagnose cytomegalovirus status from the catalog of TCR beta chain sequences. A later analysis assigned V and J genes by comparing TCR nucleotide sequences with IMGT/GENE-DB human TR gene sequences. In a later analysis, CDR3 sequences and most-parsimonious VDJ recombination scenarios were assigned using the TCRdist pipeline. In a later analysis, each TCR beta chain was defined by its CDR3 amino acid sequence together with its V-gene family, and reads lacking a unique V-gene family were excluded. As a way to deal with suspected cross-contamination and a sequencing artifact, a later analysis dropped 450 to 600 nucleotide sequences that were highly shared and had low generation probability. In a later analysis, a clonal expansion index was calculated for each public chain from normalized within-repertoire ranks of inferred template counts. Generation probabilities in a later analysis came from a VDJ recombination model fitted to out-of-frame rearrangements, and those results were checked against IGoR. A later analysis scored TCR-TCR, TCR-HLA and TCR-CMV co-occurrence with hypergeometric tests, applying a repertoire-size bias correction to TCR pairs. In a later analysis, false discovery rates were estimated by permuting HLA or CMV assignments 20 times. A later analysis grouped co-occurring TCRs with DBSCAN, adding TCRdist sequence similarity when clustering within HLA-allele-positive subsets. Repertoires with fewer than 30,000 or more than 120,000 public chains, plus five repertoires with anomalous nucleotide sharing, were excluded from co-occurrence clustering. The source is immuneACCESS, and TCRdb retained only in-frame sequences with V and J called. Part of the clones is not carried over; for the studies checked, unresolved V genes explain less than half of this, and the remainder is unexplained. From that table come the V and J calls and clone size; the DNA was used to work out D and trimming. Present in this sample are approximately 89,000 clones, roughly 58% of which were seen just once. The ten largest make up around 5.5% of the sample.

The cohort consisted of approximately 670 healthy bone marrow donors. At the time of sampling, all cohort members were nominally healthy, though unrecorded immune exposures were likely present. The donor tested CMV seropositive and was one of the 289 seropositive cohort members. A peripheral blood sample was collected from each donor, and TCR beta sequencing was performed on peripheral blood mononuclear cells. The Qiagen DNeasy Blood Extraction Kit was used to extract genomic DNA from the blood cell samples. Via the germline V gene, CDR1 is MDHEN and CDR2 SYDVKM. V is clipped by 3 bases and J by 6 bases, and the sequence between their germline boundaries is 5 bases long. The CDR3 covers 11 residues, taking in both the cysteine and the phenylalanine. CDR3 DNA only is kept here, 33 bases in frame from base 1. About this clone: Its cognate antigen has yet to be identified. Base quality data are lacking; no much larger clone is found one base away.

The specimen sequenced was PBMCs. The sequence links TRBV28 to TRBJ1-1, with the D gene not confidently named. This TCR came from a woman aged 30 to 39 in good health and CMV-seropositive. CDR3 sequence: CASSFSAEAFF. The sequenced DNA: TGTGCCAGCAGTTTCTCTGCTGAAGCTTTCTTT.